These 13 T cell receptor beta chains were sequenced from one sample in a study of beta chain features in type 1 diabetes. Study-level findings and limits: Shorter TCRB CDR3s, moderately but significantly so, were found in Type 1 diabetes patients in all four CD4+ subsets.

For these TCRs, the target antigens are not known. The sequenced template was cDNA made from the entire isolated RNA. Assay used: immunoSEQ multiplex PCR; TCRdb lists only in-frame clones, some missing. Among hundreds of thousands of clones listed, roughly 13% were seen once. Sequencing input: naive CD4+ T cells from blood. All receptors come from a man aged 18-30 years with type 1 diabetes.

This clone came up once. The chain combines TRBV9 with TRBJ2-7, with a weak D call TRBD1 (5 bases). V lost 0 bases to trimming and J lost 5 bases, with 9 bases between them. The CDR3 is 13 residues long. CDR1 is SGDLS and CDR2 is YYNGEE in the germline V gene. This chain's CDR3 is CASSVDRFHEQYF. The CDR3 region has the DNA TGTGCCAGCAGCGTAGACAGGTTCCACGAGCAGTACTTC.

This clone was counted a few times. Other DNA sequences within the sample encode an identical CDR3. The chain couples TRBV20-1 to TRBJ2-7; no clear D gene. The germline V and J ends were trimmed by 3 bases and 5 bases, with 8 bases remaining between them. Germline V gives CDR1 DFQATT, CDR2 SNEGSKA (reference sequence). This CDR3 region has 11 residues. Written as DNA, the CDR3 is TGCAGTGCTAGCGCCTCGAACGAGCAGTACTTC. This codes for CSASASNEQYF.

This clone has only a few counts. Other DNA variants within this sample encode the same CDR3. The chain links TRBV30 to TRBJ1-2; D call uncertain. Germline V CDR1 and CDR2: GTSNPN, SVGIG (reference sequence). The CDR3 is made up of 11 amino acids. Between the trimmed V and J ends, which lost 0 bases and 7 bases, there was a span of 6 bases. The CDR3 DNA follows: TGTGCCTGGAGTGTACTCCGTGGCTACACCTTC. Translating it yields CAWSVLRGYTF.

The chain uses TRBV5-1 and TRBJ2-1; 9 bases are a match to TRBD2. The J segment lost 6 bases and the V segment lost 5 bases, leaving 6 bases of the junction unmatched. The CDR3 extends over 14 amino acids. Germline lookup yields CDR1 SGHRS and CDR2 YFSETQ. CDR3 sequence: CASSWTSDVNEQFF. CDR3 DNA: TGCGCCAGCAGTTGGACTAGCGACGTCAATGAGCAGTTCTTC.

The V and J genes are TRBV7-2 and TRBJ1-5; D unresolved. Per germline, CDR1 SGHTA and CDR2 FQGNSA. The CDR3 is 12 amino acids. Trimming took off 4 bases at V and 5 bases at J, with 6 bases between the two ends. CDR3 nucleotides: TGTGCCAGCAGCTACAGCGATCAGCCCCAGCATTTT. It translates to CASSYSDQPQHF.

The CDR3 nucleotides read TGTGCCAGCAGCTCTAGCGGGAGCTACTACAATGAGCAGTTCTTC. Translating it yields CASSSSGSYYNEQFF. The rearrangement uses TRBV28 and TRBJ2-1, with 10 bases matching TRBD2. CDR1 is MDHEN, CDR2 SYDVKM, per germline. V lost 6 bases and J lost 3; bases outside the gene matches: 5. The CDR3 is made up of 15 amino acids.

The chain employs TRBV18 and TRBJ1-1, with 7 bases identical to TRBD1. CDR3 length: 14 residues. J gave up 1 base and V 5 bases, and 4 bases lay outside the gene matches. Germline lookup yields CDR1 KGHSH and CDR2 LQKENI. This CDR3 reads CASSSQGTNTEAFF. CDR3 DNA sequence: TGTGCCAGCTCATCACAGGGGACGAACACTGAAGCTTTCTTT. The full variable domain, rest sourced from reference TRBV18 and TRBJ1-1, is NAGVMQNPRHLVRRRGQEARLRCSPMKGHSHVYWYRQLPEEGLKFMVYLQKENIIDESGMPKERFSAEFPKEGPSILRIQQVVRGDSAAYFCASSSQGTNTEAFFGQGTRLTVV.

Points on this clone: The sample has other DNA sequences that encode this CDR3 too. The V and J genes are TRBV28 and TRBJ2-3; 8 positions agree with TRBD1. Trimming at V came to 5 bases and at J to 3 bases, leaving 4 bases not matched to a gene. This CDR3 has 14 residues. Germline V gives CDR1 MDHEN, CDR2 SYDVKM. This chain's CDR3 is CASSLGQGTDTQYF. CDR3 nucleotide sequence: TGTGCCAGCAGTCTTGGACAGGGTACAGATACGCAGTATTTT.

The V gene is TRBV10-2, the J gene TRBJ1-4, with D possibly TRBD1 on 6 matching bases. The CDR3 covers 15 residues. Between the trimmed V and J ends, which lost 7 bases and 8 bases, there was a span of 20 bases. CDR1 is WSHSY and CDR2 is SAAADI in the germline V gene. The CDR3 nucleotides are TGCGCCAGCACCATCGGCGGGGGGCCTAGGGAAAAACTGTTTTTT. This encodes CASTIGGGPREKLFF.

This clone has only a few counts. V is TRBV27 and J is TRBJ2-1; 11 bases fit TRBD2. Germline-derived CDR1 and CDR2 are MNHEY and SMNVEV (reference sequence). This CDR3 has 17 amino acids. After removal of 6 bases from V and 2 bases from J, the junction contained 9 bases not matched to a gene. The CDR3 here is CASSPWLAGGPYNEQFF. Written as DNA, the CDR3 is TGTGCCAGCAGCCCCTGGCTAGCGGGGGGCCCCTACAATGAGCAGTTCTTC.

The chain combines TRBV29-1 with TRBJ2-1; 8 bases line up with TRBD1. The CDR3 is 16 residues long. Germline V gene lookup returns CDR1 SQVTM and CDR2 ANQGSEA. Trimming at V came to 6 bases and at J to 1 base, leaving 11 bases not matched to a gene. CDR3 loop: CSVRHAGTGSYNEQFF. CDR3 DNA sequence: TGCAGCGTCCGCCATGCTGGGACAGGTTCCTACAATGAGCAGTTCTTC.

CDR3 nucleotides: TGTGCCAGCTGCGCGAACACCGGGGAGCTGTTTTTT. Amino acids: CASCANTGELFF. This chain links TRBV2 with TRBJ2-2; no reliable D call. The CDR3 is 12 residues long. V was trimmed by 8 bases and J by 0 bases, leaving 4 bases between them. Germline V gives CDR1 SNHLY, CDR2 FYNNEI.

This clone was recorded a few times. This chain connects TRBV10-3 to TRBJ2-7, with TRBD1 matching 7 bases. The CDR3 loop spans 14 amino acids. Germline trimming cut 5 bases from V and 0 bases from J; bases unmatched to any gene: 4. The germline gives CDR1 ENHRY, CDR2 SYGVKD. The chain's CDR3 is CAISSGGSSYEQYF. The CDR3 coding sequence is TGTGCCATCAGTTCAGGGGGTAGCTCCTACGAGCAGTACTTC.